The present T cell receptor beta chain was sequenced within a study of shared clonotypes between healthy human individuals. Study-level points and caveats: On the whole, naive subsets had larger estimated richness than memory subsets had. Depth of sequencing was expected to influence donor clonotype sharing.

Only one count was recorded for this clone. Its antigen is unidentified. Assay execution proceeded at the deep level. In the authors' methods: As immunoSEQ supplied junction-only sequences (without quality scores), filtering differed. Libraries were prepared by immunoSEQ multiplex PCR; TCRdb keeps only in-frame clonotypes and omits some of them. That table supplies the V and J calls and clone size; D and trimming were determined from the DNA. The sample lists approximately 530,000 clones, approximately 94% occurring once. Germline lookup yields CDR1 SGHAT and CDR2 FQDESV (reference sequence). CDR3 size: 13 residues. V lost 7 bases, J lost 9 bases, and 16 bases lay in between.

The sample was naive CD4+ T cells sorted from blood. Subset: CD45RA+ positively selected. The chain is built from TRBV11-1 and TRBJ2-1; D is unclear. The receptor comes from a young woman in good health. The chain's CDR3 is CASTMAKPGEQFF. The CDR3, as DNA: TGTGCCAGCACCATGGCTAAGCCGGGTGAGCAGTTCTTC.